This record looks at one T cell receptor beta chain sequence and its context. Germline CDR1 is MNHEY and CDR2 is SVGEGT. J gave up 5 bases and V 6 bases, and 11 bases lay outside the gene matches. CDR3 length equals 16 residues. These data come from a study of blood T cell repertoires in COVID-19. Overall study context: The origin of the acute and convalescent COVID-19 samples was the United States, Italy and Spain. In each case, the material was cDNA or gDNA derived from T cells, B-cell-depleted T cells, or PBMCs.

Source study methods: Nucleated cell counts were estimated from reference gene primer amplification. Generated by immunoSEQ multiplex PCR, the TCRdb table keeps only in-frame clones and is missing some. From that table come the V and J calls and clone size; the DNA was used to work out D and trimming. Of just under 150,000 clones listed, more than 75% were seen once; the top ten hold about 2.6%. The gene calls are TRBV6-2 or TRBV6-3 and TRBJ2-2, with 8 bases aligning to TRBD2. Sequenced material: peripheral blood. The source of this sequence is a human donor with acute or convalescent COVID-19. The donor label of this sample is uncertain. CDR3 sequence: CASSQRTPGGTGELFF. The CDR3 DNA is TGTGCCAGCAGCCAGCGAACTCCGGGGGGGACCGGGGAGCTGTTTTTT.